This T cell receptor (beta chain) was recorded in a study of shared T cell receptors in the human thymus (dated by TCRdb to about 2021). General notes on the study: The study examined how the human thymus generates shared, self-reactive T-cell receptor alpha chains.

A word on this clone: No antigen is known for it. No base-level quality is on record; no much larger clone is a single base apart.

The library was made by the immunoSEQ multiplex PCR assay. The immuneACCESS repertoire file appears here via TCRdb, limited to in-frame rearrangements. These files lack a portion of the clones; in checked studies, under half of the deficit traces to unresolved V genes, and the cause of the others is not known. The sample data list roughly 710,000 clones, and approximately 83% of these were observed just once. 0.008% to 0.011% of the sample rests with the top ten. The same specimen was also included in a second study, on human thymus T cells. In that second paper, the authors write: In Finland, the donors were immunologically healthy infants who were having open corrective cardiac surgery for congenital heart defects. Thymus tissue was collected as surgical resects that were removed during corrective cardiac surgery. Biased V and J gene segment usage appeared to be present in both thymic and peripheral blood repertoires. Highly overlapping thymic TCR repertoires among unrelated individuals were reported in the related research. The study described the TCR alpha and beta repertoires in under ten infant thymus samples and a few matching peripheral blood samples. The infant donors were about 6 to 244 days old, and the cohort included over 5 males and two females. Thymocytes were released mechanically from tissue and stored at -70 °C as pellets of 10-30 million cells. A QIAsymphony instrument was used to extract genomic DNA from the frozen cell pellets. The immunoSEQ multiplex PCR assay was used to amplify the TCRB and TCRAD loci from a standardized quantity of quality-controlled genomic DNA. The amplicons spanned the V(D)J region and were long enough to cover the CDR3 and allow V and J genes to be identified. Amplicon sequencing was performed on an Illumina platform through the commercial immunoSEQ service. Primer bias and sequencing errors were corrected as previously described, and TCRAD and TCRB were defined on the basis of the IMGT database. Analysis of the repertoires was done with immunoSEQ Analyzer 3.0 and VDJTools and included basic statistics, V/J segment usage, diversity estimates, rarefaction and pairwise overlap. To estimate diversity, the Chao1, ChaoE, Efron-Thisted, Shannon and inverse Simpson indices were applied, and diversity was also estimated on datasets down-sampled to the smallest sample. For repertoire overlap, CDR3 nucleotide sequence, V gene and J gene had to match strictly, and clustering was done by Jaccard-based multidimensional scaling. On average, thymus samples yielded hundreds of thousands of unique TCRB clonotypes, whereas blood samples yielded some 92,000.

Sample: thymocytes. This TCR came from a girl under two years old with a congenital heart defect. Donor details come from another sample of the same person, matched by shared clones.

The DNA sequence is as follows: TGTGCCACCAGCAGAGATCCACCGAGCACTGAAGCTTTCTTT. The translation is CATSRDPPSTEAFF. The V and J genes are TRBV15 and TRBJ1-1; no confident D gene assignment can be made. From the germline V gene (reference sequence), CDR1 is LNHNV and CDR2 is YYDKDF. V and J are truncated by 0 bases and 4 bases respectively, leaving an intervening sequence of 9 bases. Measured from the cysteine to the phenylalanine, the CDR3 is 14 residues long. Only the CDR3 portion is preserved as DNA: 42 bases, with reading frame beginning at the first base.